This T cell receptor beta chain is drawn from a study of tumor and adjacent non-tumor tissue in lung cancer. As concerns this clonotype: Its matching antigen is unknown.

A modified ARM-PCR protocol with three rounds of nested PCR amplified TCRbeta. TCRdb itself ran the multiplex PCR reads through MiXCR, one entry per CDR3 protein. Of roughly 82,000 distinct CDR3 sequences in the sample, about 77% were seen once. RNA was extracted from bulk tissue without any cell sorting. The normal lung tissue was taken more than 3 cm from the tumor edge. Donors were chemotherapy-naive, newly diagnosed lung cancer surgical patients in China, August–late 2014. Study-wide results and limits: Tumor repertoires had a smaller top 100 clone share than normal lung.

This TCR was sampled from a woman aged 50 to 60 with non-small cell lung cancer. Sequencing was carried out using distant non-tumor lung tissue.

DNA of the CDR3: TGTGCCAGCAGCCTAGGAGCGATAGACGGTGCGCCAATTTACTTC. Translation: CASSLGAIDGAPIYF. J is TRBJ2-4 and V is TRBV12-3 or TRBV12-4; D gene ambiguous. The CDR3 is 15 amino acids. V was shortened by 6 bases and J by 16 bases, with 28 bases between the two germline ends.